This paragraph covers one TCR beta chain sequence. This specimen comes from a study of technical replicates of blood from several donors. Germline CDR1 ENHRY, CDR2 SYGVKD. Trimming cost V 8 bases and J 4 bases; bases outside gene matches: 3. The length of the CDR3 is 13 residues. Clones were sequenced by immunoSEQ multiplex PCR, and TCRdb holds only the in-frame ones, with some missing. The sample has 66,000 or so clones, around 87% seen once. Specimen: PBMCs. The chain combines TRBV10-3 with TRBJ1-4, with TRBD1 matching 8 bases. This receptor was obtained from a human donor in good health. Some clones in this sample may be carry-over from other donors' samples. The CDR3 region is CAISTGGNEKLFF. CDR3 bases: TGTGCCATCTCCACAGGGGGTAATGAAAAACTGTTTTTT.